This record looks at one T cell receptor (beta chain) sequence and its context. No cognate antigen has been identified for it. No base-level quality is on record; no much larger clone is a single base apart. The junction shows trimming of 3 bases on V and 4 bases on J, and the gene matches do not reach 7 bases of it. The germline V gene encodes CDR1 DFQATT and CDR2 SNEGSKA (reference sequence). The CDR3 runs 16 amino acids, cysteine and phenylalanine included. The retained sequence is limited to the CDR3, 48 bases, with the frame set at the first base. Stable Graves' hyperthyroidism was defined as the absence of progression to ophthalmopathy over 18 months of follow-up. Hyperthyroidism patients were aged 18 to 65 years and newly diagnosed, with disease duration of less than 2 months. The study excluded patients with uncontrolled infections, other autoimmune diseases, pregnancy or lactation. Diagnoses relied on clinical symptoms, serum thyroxine and TRAb, thyroid ultrasound and orbital computed tomography. Ficoll-Paque density gradient centrifugation was used to isolate PBMCs from 8.5 to 10 ml of fresh peripheral blood. Trizol reagent was used to extract total RNA, and RNA quality was then checked on an Agilent 2100 Bioanalyzer.

The data originate from a study of T cells in Graves' hyperthyroidism and ophthalmopathy (dated by TCRdb to about 2019). Study-level background: Peripheral blood was collected at initial diagnosis, before any treatment. A discovery cohort of approximately 100 patients, roughly 45 with Graves' ophthalmopathy and fewer than 65 with stable Graves' hyperthyroidism, was used to find distinguishing TCR V-J signatures. Whether ophthalmopathy could be predicted prospectively was tested in an independent validation cohort made up of 18 hyperthyroidism patients plus 17 patients who later progressed to ophthalmopathy. The roughly 94 discovery patients were randomly split 7:3 into training and test sets. In addition, the study compared T-cell repertoires in thyroid tissue and in blood from over 5 Graves' hyperthyroidism patients. Following sampling, methimazole starting at 30 mg daily was given to hyperthyroidism patients, and high-dose intravenous methylprednisolone was given to ophthalmopathy patients. The paper describes TCR Vbeta CDR3 sequencing of 135 peripheral blood samples, made up of roughly 45 ophthalmopathy patients, 70 to 80 hyperthyroidism patients and some 17 progressor patients.

The TCR beta CDR3 regions were amplified from RNA transcripts. For the first round of RT-PCR on the TCR CDR3, the HTBI primer set was used together with the Qiagen OneStep RT-PCR kit. The libraries were constructed in a second round of multiplex PCR and then size-selected and purified. Sequencing of the libraries was done on an Illumina HiSeq2000 using paired-end 100 bp reads. On the study's bioinformatics: SOAPnuke was used to process the raw data, throwing out any read that contained adapters or uncalled bases, had a mean Phred below 15, or lacked an exact constant-primer or identifier match. COPE v1.2.5 was used to merge high-quality paired reads, and clonotypes were defined as unique nucleotide sequences. MiTCR v1.1 was used to align clonotypes to the IMGT TRBV, TRBD and TRBJ reference segments. The analysis was restricted to V-J combinations with a frequency above 0.0001, which together covered roughly 99% of the repertoires. A TCS score was defined as the ratio of F50 (clonal expansion) to E x V (chaos), with BLOSUM62-based TCRdist applied between CDR3 peptides within each V-J. Welch's t-statistics and random forest reduced roughly 530 V-J features to about 13, which were used in a naive Bayes classifier (R e1071). Using fastp trimming at Q25 and MiXCR clonotype assembly, TCRdb reanalyzed the public sequencing data and kept in-frame beta chains. Entries are consolidated by CDR3 protein sequence, retaining the most common genes and DNA. In this record, the V and J calls reflect TCRdb's handling and not the investigators' own analysis. This sample holds fewer than 700,000 distinct CDR3 sequences; 16% were observed only once. Around 4% of the sample goes to the ten largest clones.

On the study overall, not on this receptor specifically: No statistical method was used to set the sample size in advance, and investigators knew the group allocation. Most expanded thyroid clonotypes (frequency above 0.001) were also detected in blood, a finding suggesting that blood repertoires may reflect thyroid immune responses. In validation, progression to ophthalmopathy was predicted by the model with nearly 71% sensitivity and 72% to 85% specificity, a median of around 6.5 months before onset. A model built on a 13 V-J signature distinguished ophthalmopathy from stable hyperthyroidism, reaching 85% to 90% sensitivity and 81% to 83% specificity in cross-validation and 80%/75% in testing.

This receptor chain uses TRBV20-1 and TRBJ2-3; 13 bases in the middle match TRBD2. The origin of this receptor is a woman younger than 45 with Graves' hyperthyroidism. Sequencing input: blood. The sequenced DNA is TGCAGTGCTAGGCCCGGACTAGCGGGAGCTTCAGATACGCAGTATTTT. This encodes CSARPGLAGASDTQYF.